Shown below are 28 T cell receptor beta chains from a single sample sequenced in a study of human versus mouse CDR3 diversity and MHC coevolution. TCRdb's copy holds only in-frame clones and misses some; the assay was immunoSEQ multiplex PCR. The sample has roughly 80,000 clones, 93% seen once. Sequenced input: naive CD4+ T cells from blood. As to subset: CD45RO-negative CD62L-positive naive CD4 T cells. These receptors originate from a person aged 30-70 years in good health.

This clone was observed a few times. J is TRBJ1-4 and V is TRBV10-3, with TRBD1 matching over 7 bases. The CDR3 is 13 amino acids. Unmatched junction bases numbered 4, after V lost 10 bases and J lost 2 bases. CDR1 and CDR2 from the germline V gene are ENHRY and SYGVKD. CDR3 sequence reads: CATTGDTNEKLFF. The CDR3 DNA sequence: TGTGCCACCACAGGGGATACTAATGAAAAACTGTTTTTT.

V gene TRBV19 combines with J gene TRBJ2-7; D possibly corresponds to TRBD2 (6 bases). The V end lost 9 bases, the J end lost 2 bases, and 11 bases lay between the germline ends. The CDR3 runs 12 residues. Looked up from germline, CDR1 is LNHDA and CDR2 is SQIVND (reference sequence). The CDR3 sequence: CASMGLTYEQYF. In DNA form, the CDR3 reads TGTGCCAGCATGGGACTTACCTACGAGCAGTACTTC.

The chain combines TRBV18 with TRBJ2-1; 9 nucleotides match TRBD1. With V trimmed by 2 bases and J by 7 bases, 6 bases remained unmatched. Per germline, CDR1 KGHSH and CDR2 LQKENI. The CDR3 has 15 amino acids. CDR3: CASSPAGTGYNEQFF. CDR3 DNA sequence: TGTGCCAGCTCACCAGCTGGGACAGGGTATAATGAGCAGTTCTTC.

In its sample, this clone was seen once. The chain couples TRBV28 to TRBJ2-2, with 7 nucleotides matching TRBD2. The CDR3 runs 15 residues. The germline gives CDR1 MDHEN, CDR2 SYDVKM. With 2 bases clipped from V and 6 bases from J, the junction kept 6 bases outside the gene matches. CDR3 amino acids: CASSLEASGAGELFF. The CDR3 region has the DNA TGTGCCAGCAGTTTAGAGGCCAGCGGGGCCGGGGAGCTGTTTTTT.

J is TRBJ1-2 and V is TRBV6-5, with 9 nucleotides matching TRBD1. This CDR3 has 14 residues. Germline V CDR1 and CDR2: MNHEY, SVGAGI. V was clipped by 0 bases and J by 7 bases; unmatched bases: 3. Here the CDR3 DNA reads TGTGCCAGCAGTTACTCGAACAGGGGGCTTGGCTACACCTTC. Residues: CASSYSNRGLGYTF.

CDR3: CASSLRWDRGLNEQFF. Written as DNA, the CDR3 is TGTGCCAGCAGCTTAAGGTGGGACAGGGGGCTTAATGAGCAGTTCTTC. The V call is TRBV7-2, the J call TRBJ2-1, with TRBD1 matching 12 bases. V shed 2 bases, J shed 7 bases, and the junction held 6 bases outside the gene matches. This CDR3 spans 16 amino acids. The germline CDR1 and CDR2 sequences are SGHTA and FQGNSA.

The V gene is TRBV7-9, the J gene TRBJ1-5; possible D gene TRBD1, 6 bases. CDR3 length: 18 residues. Trimming removed 5 bases at V and 3 bases at J, with 23 bases between. Germline CDR1 is SEHNR and CDR2 is FQNEAQ (reference sequence). CDR3 sequence: CASSRTPSSRGNNQPQHF. Here the CDR3 DNA reads TGTGCCAGCAGCCGAACCCCCTCCAGCAGGGGTAACAATCAGCCCCAGCATTTT.

The chain has TRBV5-8 and TRBJ2-5; 8 bases map to TRBD1. From germline, CDR1 is SGHTS and CDR2 YDEGEE. The ends lost 2 bases at V and 5 bases at J; junction bases unmatched: 5. This CDR3 region has 14 residues. CDR3 loop: CASSFQGAKETQYF. CDR3 DNA sequence: TGTGCCAGCAGCTTTCAGGGGGCGAAGGAGACCCAGTACTTC. Drawing the rest from reference TRBV5-8 and TRBJ2-5, the complete variable domain is EAGVTQSPTHLIKTRGQQATLRCSPISGHTSVYWYQQALGLGLQFLLWYDEGEERNRGNFPPRFSGRQFPNYSSELNVNALELEDSALYLCASSFQGAKETQYFGPGTRLLVL.

V is TRBV7-9 and J is TRBJ2-3; D is ambiguous. The germline gives CDR1 SEHNR, CDR2 FQNEAQ (reference sequence). CDR3 length equals 8 residues. The CDR3 protein is CASDTQYF. The DNA for the CDR3 is TGTGCTTCGGATACGCAGTATTTT.

The J gene is TRBJ2-2, the V gene TRBV2; TRBD1 matches at 8 bases. The length of the CDR3 is 16 residues. The germline V gene encodes CDR1 SNHLY and CDR2 FYNNEI. After removal of 2 bases from V and 1 base from J, the junction contained 3 bases not matched to a gene. Here the CDR3 reads CASSELGTGNTGELFF. DNA for the CDR3: TGTGCCAGCAGTGAATTGGGGACAGGGAACACCGGGGAGCTGTTTTTT.

The V call is TRBV27, the J call TRBJ2-7; D is perhaps TRBD1 (6 bases). This CDR3 has 16 residues. Trimming left V 0 bases short and J 0 bases short, with 12 bases between. Looked up from germline, CDR1 is MNHEY and CDR2 is SMNVEV (reference sequence). Here the CDR3 DNA reads TGTGCCAGCAGTTTATCCGGCCAGGGGAGCTCCTACGAGCAGTACTTC. This codes for CASSLSGQGSSYEQYF.

This sequence joins TRBV18 and TRBJ2-5; D call uncertain. This CDR3 spans 15 amino acids. Germline-derived CDR1 and CDR2 are KGHSH and LQKENI. V lost 0 bases to trimming and J lost 0 bases, with 8 bases between them. CDR3: CASSPPSAHQETQYF. Written as DNA, the CDR3 is TGTGCCAGCTCACCACCGAGTGCCCACCAAGAGACCCAGTACTTC.

The rearrangement uses TRBV10-3 and TRBJ2-1; 7 bases are a match to TRBD1. Trimming took 4 bases from V and 9 from J; bases not matched to a gene: 3. CDR3 length: 12 residues. CDR1 and CDR2 (germline): ENHRY, SYGVKD. The CDR3 bases are TGTGCCATCAGTGTCAGGGGGAGTGAGCAGTTCTTC. Residues: CAISVRGSEQFF.

The V gene is TRBV29-1, the J gene TRBJ2-6, with a weak D call TRBD2 (6 bases). The V gene lost 5 bases and the J gene lost 3 bases, with 11 bases spanning the gap. Germline CDR1 is SQVTM and CDR2 is ANQGSEA. The CDR3 totals 14 residues. The CDR3 sequence: CSVRAGIGANVLTF. DNA for the CDR3: TGCAGCGTTCGGGCGGGGATTGGGGCCAACGTCCTGACTTTC.

The chain carries TRBV5-1 and TRBJ1-2; D may be TRBD1 (5 bases). CDR3 size: 13 residues. The germline V gene encodes CDR1 SGHRS and CDR2 YFSETQ. V was clipped by 0 bases and J by 8 bases, with 11 bases between them. The chain's CDR3 is CASSLGREGGYTF. The CDR3 region has the DNA TGCGCCAGCAGCTTGGGCAGGGAAGGCGGCTACACCTTC.

The chain recombines TRBV6-6 with TRBJ1-1, with 7 bases fitting TRBD1. CDR1 MNHNY and CDR2 SVGAGI come from the germline V gene (reference sequence). CDR3 length: 15 amino acids. V lost 6 bases and J lost 2; bases outside the gene matches: 9. The CDR3 region is CASRTSGTANTEAFF. DNA for the CDR3: TGTGCCAGCAGAACCTCCGGGACAGCTAACACTGAAGCTTTCTTT.

Notes on this clone: Within the sample, other DNA sequences also encode this same CDR3. The chain links TRBV29-1 to TRBJ1-1; D may be TRBD1 (5 bases). Trimming cost V 3 bases and J 0 bases, with 8 bases left between them. This CDR3 comprises 13 residues. Germline CDR1 and CDR2: SQVTM and ANQGSEA. The CDR3 DNA reads TGCAGCGTTGACAGACAGCTGAACACTGAAGCTTTCTTT. Its protein is CSVDRQLNTEAFF.

V and J are TRBV5-1 and TRBJ2-1; D is unresolved. CDR1 and CDR2 from the germline V gene are SGHRS and YFSETQ. The V end was cut by 0 bases, the J end by 4 bases, with 17 bases between. CDR3 length: 17 residues. CDR3 sequence (DNA): TGCGCCAGCAGCTTGGACCCGAGACGGAGCTCTTACAATGAGCAGTTCTTC. Translated, it gives CASSLDPRRSSYNEQFF.

The count of this clone is one. The chain combines TRBV4-3 with TRBJ1-5; no reliable D call. V was clipped by 0 bases and J by 6 bases, with 12 bases between them. The CDR3 extends over 15 amino acids. Germline-derived CDR1 and CDR2 are LGHNA and YSLEER. The CDR3, as DNA: TGCGCCAGCAGCCAAGACTCGTTGGGGAGTCAGCCCCAGCATTTT. Encoded protein: CASSQDSLGSQPQHF.

CDR3 coding DNA: TGTGCTTCTCTAGCGGGAGGGCGAGGCGACGAGCAGTACTTC. It yields the protein CASLAGGRGDEQYF. The gene calls are TRBV7-6 and TRBJ2-7; the match to TRBD2 covers 12 bases. The CDR3 is 14 amino acids. CDR1 and CDR2 from the germline V gene are SGHVS and FNYEAQ.

The chain combines TRBV9 with TRBJ1-1; no firm D call. V shed 0 bases and J shed 7 bases, with 10 bases lying between them. The CDR3 covers 13 residues. CDR1 and CDR2 (germline): SGDLS, YYNGEE. The chain's CDR3 is CASSVEVEGEAFF. The CDR3 DNA reads TGTGCCAGCAGCGTAGAGGTGGAGGGTGAAGCTTTCTTT.

This chain uses TRBV14 with TRBJ1-1; 8 nucleotides align to TRBD1. With 3 bases clipped from V and 5 bases from J, the junction kept 5 bases outside the gene matches. Germline V CDR1 and CDR2: SGHDN, FVKESK. The CDR3 covers 14 residues. The CDR3 reads CASSHSGGGTEAFF. CDR3 sequence (DNA): TGTGCCAGCAGCCATTCAGGGGGCGGTACTGAAGCTTTCTTT. Full variable domain (rest looked up from reference TRBV14 and TRBJ1-1): EAGVTQFPSHSVIEKGQTVTLRCDPISGHDNLYWYRRVMGKEIKFLLHFVKESKQDESGMPNNRFLAERTGGTYSTLKVQPAELEDSGVYFCASSHSGGGTEAFFGQGTRLTVV.

CDR3 amino acids: CASGQTGGNSPLHF. CDR3 nucleotide sequence: TGTGCCAGCGGGCAGACAGGGGGGAATTCACCCCTCCACTTT. The genes are TRBV6-5 and TRBJ1-6; 9 bases map to TRBD1. Germline assignment: CDR1 MNHEY and CDR2 SVGAGI. This CDR3 contains 14 residues. Trimming removed 8 bases from V and 7 bases from J; junction bases left unmatched: 6.

This chain uses TRBV7-2 with TRBJ1-5; 7 bases match TRBD1. J gave up 3 bases and V 4 bases, and 9 bases lay outside the gene matches. Germline V CDR1 and CDR2: SGHTA, FQGNSA. The length of the CDR3 is 16 residues. CDR3 amino acids: CASSSTRQGSNQPQHF. The CDR3 coding sequence is TGTGCCAGCAGCTCAACTCGACAGGGATCCAATCAGCCCCAGCATTTT.

The gene calls are TRBV5-1 and TRBJ1-3; TRBD1 agrees at 10 bases. Germline-derived CDR1 and CDR2 are SGHRS and YFSETQ. J lost 0 bases, V lost 4 bases, and 4 bases had no gene match. The CDR3 is made up of 16 amino acids. CDR3 sequence reads: CASSPDRGASGNTIYF. DNA for the CDR3: TGCGCCAGCAGCCCGGACAGGGGGGCCTCTGGAAACACCATATATTTT.

This clone appeared once. J is TRBJ1-5 and V is TRBV15; no clear D gene. The CDR3 is 16 residues long. From germline, CDR1 is LNHNV and CDR2 YYDKDF (reference sequence). Deletions cut 0 bases from V and 0 bases from J, with 9 bases between. The CDR3 protein is CATSRDNGDSNQPQHF. CDR3 in DNA: TGTGCCACCAGCAGAGATAACGGGGATAGCAATCAGCCCCAGCATTTT.

The chain links TRBV5-1 to TRBJ2-2; 9 positions match TRBD1. J gave up 5 bases and V 4 bases, and 12 bases lay outside the gene matches. Per the germline V gene, CDR1 is SGHRS and CDR2 is YFSETQ. The CDR3 sequence is 17 residues long. CDR3 bases: TGCGCCAGCAGCCCTGGGACAGGGAGTTCTGGGACCGGGGAGCTGTTTTTT. This gives the protein CASSPGTGSSGTGELFF.

The CDR3 DNA follows: TGTGCCAGCAGCTCGGGACTAGCGGGGGGAGGGGGCACAGATACGCAGTATTTT. It codes for CASSSGLAGGGGTDTQYF. This sequence joins TRBV11-3 and TRBJ2-3, with 15 bases lining up with TRBD2. The V gene's germline CDR1 is SGHNT and CDR2 YENEEA. Trimming took 4 bases from V and 1 from J; bases not matched to a gene: 6. There are 18 residues in the CDR3.